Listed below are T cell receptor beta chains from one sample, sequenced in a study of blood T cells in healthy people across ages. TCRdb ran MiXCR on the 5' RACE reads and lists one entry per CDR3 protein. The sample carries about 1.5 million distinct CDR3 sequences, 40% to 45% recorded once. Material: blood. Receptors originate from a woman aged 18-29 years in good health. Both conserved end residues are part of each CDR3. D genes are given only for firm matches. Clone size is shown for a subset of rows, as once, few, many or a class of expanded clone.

CDR3aa: CSATASGGTKNIQYF
CDR3nt: TGCAGTGCTACGGCCTCCGGGGGAACCAAAAACATTCAGTACTTC
abundance: few
j_gene: TRBJ2-4
d_gene: -
v_gene: TRBV20-1

CDR3aa: CSTRGGDSYEQYF
CDR3nt: TGCAGTACTAGGGGCGGGGACAGCTACGAGCAGTACTTC
abundance: -
j_gene: TRBJ2-7
d_gene: -
v_gene: TRBV20-1

CDR3aa: CASGSRTVTYEQFF
CDR3nt: TGTGCTAGTGGTAGTCGGACGGTGACCTACGAGCAGTTCTTC
abundance: -
j_gene: TRBJ2-1
d_gene: -
v_gene: TRBV12-5

CDR3aa: CASSLVASGRYNEQYF
CDR3nt: TGTGCCAGCAGCTTAGTTGCTAGCGGGAGATACAATGAGCAGTACTTC
abundance: -
j_gene: TRBJ2-5
d_gene: TRBD2
v_gene: TRBV7-9

CDR3aa: CSAPDGGTNYEQYF
CDR3nt: TGCAGTGCTCCAGACGGAGGGACTAACTACGAGCAGTACTTC
abundance: few
j_gene: TRBJ2-7
d_gene: TRBD2
v_gene: TRBV20-1

CDR3aa: CASSLLASGANVLTF
CDR3nt: TGTGCCAGCAGTTTATTGGCCTCTGGGGCCAACGTCCTGACTTTC
abundance: -
j_gene: TRBJ2-6
d_gene: -
v_gene: TRBV27

CDR3aa: CASRFTSAGELFF
CDR3nt: TGTGCCAGCCGTTTTACAAGCGCGGGGGAGCTGTTTTTT
abundance: -
j_gene: TRBJ2-2
d_gene: -
v_gene: TRBV2

CDR3aa: CASRGQGSFYGYTF
CDR3nt: TGTGCCAGCAGAGGACAGGGATCCTTCTATGGCTACACCTTC
abundance: once
j_gene: TRBJ1-2
d_gene: TRBD1
v_gene: TRBV9

CDR3aa: CASSSLDSSYEQYF
CDR3nt: TGTGCCAGCAGTTCTCTCGACAGCTCCTACGAGCAGTACTTC
abundance: -
j_gene: TRBJ2-7
d_gene: -
v_gene: TRBV27

CDR3aa: CASSHGQLYGYTF
CDR3nt: TGCGCCAGCAGCCACGGACAGTTGTATGGCTACACCTTC
abundance: -
j_gene: TRBJ1-2
d_gene: -
v_gene: TRBV4-1

CDR3aa: CASSQPGQDNEQFF
CDR3nt: TGCGCCAGCAGCCAACCTGGACAAGACAATGAGCAGTTCTTC
abundance: -
j_gene: TRBJ2-1
d_gene: -
v_gene: TRBV4-1

CDR3aa: CAISEGTDSYEQYF
CDR3nt: TGTGCCATCAGTGAGGGGACAGACTCCTACGAGCAGTACTTC
abundance: few
j_gene: TRBJ2-7
d_gene: TRBD1
v_gene: TRBV10-3

CDR3aa: CAIPGVVNTEAFF
CDR3nt: TGTGCCATCCCAGGGGTAGTGAACACTGAAGCTTTCTTT
abundance: -
j_gene: TRBJ1-1
d_gene: -
v_gene: TRBV6-1

CDR3aa: CASSLVLRGRVHEQYF
CDR3nt: TGCGCCAGCAGCTTGGTTCTCAGGGGGCGCGTCCACGAGCAGTACTTC
abundance: -
j_gene: TRBJ2-7
d_gene: TRBD1
v_gene: TRBV5-1

CDR3aa: CATSREKYESSPLHF
CDR3nt: TGTGCCACCAGCAGAGAAAAATACGAGAGTTCACCCCTCCACTTT
abundance: -
j_gene: TRBJ1-6
d_gene: -
v_gene: TRBV15

CDR3aa: CSVPGLVYYEQYF
CDR3nt: TGCAGTGTCCCGGGACTAGTGTACTACGAGCAGTACTTC
abundance: -
j_gene: TRBJ2-7
d_gene: TRBD2
v_gene: TRBV20-1

CDR3aa: CSVTGTLSDGYTF
CDR3nt: TGCAGCGTAACCGGGACCCTTTCTGATGGCTACACCTTC
abundance: few
j_gene: TRBJ1-2
d_gene: -
v_gene: TRBV29-1

CDR3aa: CASSQDTVLRGYTF
CDR3nt: TGTGCCAGCAGCCAAGATACAGTTCTACGGGGCTACACCTTC
abundance: -
j_gene: TRBJ1-2
d_gene: -
v_gene: TRBV3-1

CDR3aa: CASSYRAGQQETQYF
CDR3nt: TGTGCCAGCAGTTATCGAGCGGGGCAACAAGAGACCCAGTACTTC
abundance: few
j_gene: TRBJ2-5
d_gene: TRBD2
v_gene: TRBV12-3/TRBV12-4

CDR3aa: CASSCGSTGCNEQFF
CDR3nt: TGTGCCAGCAGTTGTGGCTCAACGGGGTGCAATGAGCAGTTCTTC
abundance: few
j_gene: TRBJ2-1
d_gene: -
v_gene: TRBV6-5

CDR3aa: CASTPYSDMTSYNEQFF
CDR3nt: TGTGCCAGCACCCCCTACTCGGACATGACCTCCTACAATGAGCAGTTCTTC
abundance: -
j_gene: TRBJ2-1
d_gene: -
v_gene: TRBV5-5

CDR3aa: CASSPREEEKLFF
CDR3nt: TGCGCCAGCAGCCCCAGGGAGGAAGAAAAACTGTTTTTT
abundance: few
j_gene: TRBJ1-4
d_gene: -
v_gene: TRBV5-1

CDR3aa: CASRYGLNTEAFF
CDR3nt: TGTGCCAGCAGGTATGGCCTGAACACTGAAGCTTTCTTT
abundance: few
j_gene: TRBJ1-1
d_gene: -
v_gene: TRBV7-9

CDR3aa: CASSPGGGGLQPQHF
CDR3nt: TGTGCCAGCAGCCCAGGCGGTGGGGGACTTCAGCCCCAGCATTTT
abundance: -
j_gene: TRBJ1-5
d_gene: -
v_gene: TRBV7-2